These T cell receptor beta chains were read from a single sample in a study of graft-versus-host responses after intestinal transplantation. These receptors' targets are unknown. Measured with immunoSEQ multiplex PCR; TCRdb has only the in-frame clones, and not every one. The sample carries 140,000 or so clones, 85% to 95% recorded once. This material consisted of unstimulated CD4+ T cells sorted from spleen or lymph node cells, taken before intestinal transplant. The receptors originated from a human donor who received an intestinal transplant. Both conserved end residues are part of each CDR3. A D gene is named only where the DNA matches it firmly. Clone size is stated in some rows and not others, as once, few, many or a class when expanded.

D gene	clone size	J gene	V gene	CDR3 protein	CDR3 DNA
NA	NA	TRBJ2-5	TRBV5-6	CASSLVRLDQETQYF	TGTGCCAGCAGCTTGGTAAGACTGGACCAAGAGACCCAGTACTTC
NA	NA	TRBJ2-1	TRBV7-9	CASSPGLIGPRVINEQFF	TGTGCCAGCAGCCCTGGTTTGATCGGACCGAGAGTAATCAATGAGCAGTTCTTC
TRBD1	once	TRBJ2-3	TRBV9	CASSGQGATHTDTQYF	TGTGCCAGCAGCGGACAGGGGGCGACACACACAGATACGCAGTATTTT
TRBD1	NA	TRBJ1-5	TRBV7-2	CASSPTGQPNQPQHF	TGTGCCAGCAGCCCGACGGGACAGCCCAATCAGCCCCAGCATTTT
NA	NA	TRBJ1-4	TRBV2	CASRVQQLFF	TGTGCCAGCAGGGTTCAACAACTGTTTTTT
TRBD2	NA	TRBJ2-1	TRBV6-5	CASTSGMGNEQFF	TGTGCCAGCACTAGCGGGATGGGGAATGAGCAGTTCTTC
TRBD1	NA	TRBJ2-1	TRBV18	CASSSGTEHNEQFF	TGTGCCAGCTCCTCCGGGACAGAACACAATGAGCAGTTCTTC
TRBD1	NA	TRBJ2-7	TRBV4-3	CASSQTRDRVAEQYF	TGCGCCAGCAGCCAGACTCGGGACAGGGTGGCCGAGCAGTACTTC
NA	few	TRBJ1-5	TRBV5-1	CASSLGGEGQPQHF	TGCGCCAGCAGCTTGGGAGGGGAGGGACAGCCCCAGCATTTT
NA	NA	TRBJ2-7	TRBV6-5	CASSEGPGTYEQYF	TGTGCCAGCAGTGAGGGGCCCGGGACCTACGAGCAGTACTTC
TRBD1	NA	TRBJ2-5	TRBV18	CASSPRPPGQGAIETQYF	TGTGCCAGCTCACCACGCCCACCGGGCCAGGGGGCTATAGAGACCCAGTACTTC
NA	NA	TRBJ2-3	TRBV14	CASSQDRPFRFVDTQYF	TGTGCCAGCAGCCAAGATCGGCCCTTCCGTTTTGTGGATACGCAGTATTTT
NA	NA	TRBJ1-2	TRBV5-4	CASSLIAGRDYGYTF	TGTGCCAGCAGCTTAATTGCAGGGCGGGACTATGGCTACACCTTC
NA	NA	TRBJ2-3	TRBV6-5	CASSYSKRGTDTQYF	TGTGCCAGCAGTTACTCTAAGCGGGGCACAGATACGCAGTATTTT
NA	NA	TRBJ2-4	TRBV7-2	CASSLVSKNIQYF	TGTGCCAGCAGCTTAGTCTCAAAAAACATTCAGTACTTC
NA	NA	TRBJ1-1	TRBV6-5	CASKGPVRTEAFF	TGTGCCAGCAAGGGCCCTGTCCGGACTGAAGCTTTCTTT
NA	NA	TRBJ2-6	TRBV7-2	CASSLGGSGANVLTF	TGTGCCAGCAGTTTAGGTGGATCTGGGGCCAACGTCCTGACTTTC
NA	NA	TRBJ1-1	TRBV6-1	CASSDAPGGVRTEAFF	TGTGCCAGCAGTGATGCTCCGGGTGGGGTTCGGACTGAAGCTTTCTTT
NA	NA	TRBJ2-3	TRBV14	CASSPGGRDTQYF	TGTGCCAGCAGCCCCGGAGGAAGAGATACGCAGTATTTT
NA	NA	TRBJ1-2	TRBV30	CAWSVLLGGGKTYGYTF	TGTGCCTGGAGTGTACTACTCGGGGGAGGGAAAACCTATGGCTACACCTTC
NA	NA	TRBJ2-7	TRBV28	CASSAGGQGSYEQYF	TGTGCCAGCAGTGCGGGGGGACAGGGATCCTACGAGCAGTACTTC
TRBD1	NA	TRBJ2-7	TRBV7-8	CASSLGGQGYEQYF	TGTGCCAGCAGCTTAGGTGGACAGGGCTACGAGCAGTACTTC
NA	NA	TRBJ2-5	TRBV19	CASSRQVQETQYF	TGTGCCAGTAGTCGACAGGTCCAAGAGACCCAGTACTTC
TRBD2	NA	TRBJ2-2	TRBV2	CASIRWGGGELFF	TGTGCCAGCATTCGGTGGGGGGGCGGGGAGCTGTTTTTT
TRBD2	NA	TRBJ2-7	TRBV6-1	CASSGSGSLSYEQYF	TGTGCCAGCAGTGGTAGCGGGAGTCTCTCCTACGAGCAGTACTTC
NA	NA	TRBJ1-1	TRBV28	CASSLPKVGGYTEAFF	TGTGCCAGCAGTTTACCAAAGGTCGGTGGATACACTGAAGCTTTCTTT
TRBD2	once	TRBJ2-5	TRBV11-3	CASSLGTSGQETQYF	TGTGCCAGCAGCCTCGGGACTAGCGGCCAAGAGACCCAGTACTTC
NA	NA	TRBJ2-7	TRBV9	CASSVGWLAYEQYF	TGTGCCAGCAGCGTAGGCTGGCTGGCTTACGAGCAGTACTTC
NA	once	TRBJ1-2	TRBV5-4	CASSPMGDMEYGYTF	TGTGCCAGCAGCCCAATGGGGGACATGGAATATGGCTACACCTTC
NA	NA	TRBJ1-1	TRBV28	CASSLRAGVKYTEAFF	TGTGCCAGCAGTTTAAGGGCGGGTGTTAAGTACACTGAAGCTTTCTTT
TRBD1	NA	TRBJ2-7	TRBV25-1	CASGDRVTYEQYF	TGTGCCAGCGGGGACAGGGTTACCTACGAGCAGTACTTC
NA	once	TRBJ1-1	TRBV2	CASMGANTEAFF	TGTGCCAGCATGGGGGCGAACACTGAAGCTTTCTTT
TRBD2	NA	TRBJ2-7	TRBV6-5	CASSPPGGSSYEQYF	TGTGCCAGCAGCCCACCCGGGGGGAGCTCCTACGAGCAGTACTTC
TRBD2	NA	TRBJ2-7	TRBV2	CASSGPGLAGTYEQYF	TGTGCCAGCAGTGGACCCGGACTAGCGGGTACCTACGAGCAGTACTTC
NA	NA	TRBJ2-6	TRBV28	CASSLVVESGANVLTF	TGTGCCAGCAGTTTAGTGGTCGAGTCTGGGGCCAACGTCCTGACTTTC
NA	few	TRBJ1-3	TRBV5-4	CASSPGPGRNTIYF	TGTGCCAGCAGCCCCGGCCCGGGGAGAAACACCATATATTTT
NA	NA	TRBJ2-7	TRBV18	CASSPQTGASEQYF	TGTGCCAGCTCACCACAAACGGGAGCTAGCGAGCAGTACTTC
TRBD2	NA	TRBJ2-5	TRBV19	CASSQPGLAGVGGETQYF	TGTGCCAGTAGTCAACCGGGACTAGCGGGAGTAGGGGGAGAGACCCAGTACTTC
TRBD2	NA	TRBJ2-6	TRBV4-2	CASSQLTSGSPGANVLTF	TGTGCCAGCAGCCAACTGACTAGCGGGAGCCCTGGGGCCAACGTCCTGACTTTC
NA	once	TRBJ2-5	TRBV28	CASRAARGDAGETQYF	TGTGCCAGCAGAGCTGCCCGAGGTGATGCTGGAGAGACCCAGTACTTC
TRBD1	NA	TRBJ2-1	TRBV7-2	CASSLGPGTVSNEQFF	TGTGCCAGCAGCTTAGGTCCCGGGACAGTGTCCAATGAGCAGTTCTTC
NA	NA	TRBJ1-5	TRBV5-1	CASSLDRLGPQHF	TGCGCCAGCAGCTTGGACCGACTCGGACCCCAGCATTTT
TRBD1	NA	TRBJ1-2	TRBV27	CASSFLTGSGGYTF	TGTGCCAGCAGTTTCCTGACAGGGTCAGGTGGCTACACCTTC
NA	NA	TRBJ1-2	TRBV6-5	CASSSSGVPYGYTF	TGTGCCAGCAGTTCTTCAGGGGTCCCCTATGGCTACACCTTC
NA	NA	TRBJ2-6	TRBV10-3	CAIEGPEAGSGANVLTF	TGTGCCATCGAGGGACCTGAGGCCGGCTCTGGGGCCAACGTCCTGACTTTC
NA	NA	TRBJ2-5	TRBV28	CASSLTGLQETQYF	TGTGCCAGCAGTTTGACAGGCCTGCAAGAGACCCAGTACTTC
TRBD1	NA	TRBJ2-1	TRBV18	CASSPLGQGLYNEQFF	TGTGCCAGCTCACCACTGGGACAGGGGCTCTACAATGAGCAGTTCTTC
NA	NA	TRBJ2-3	TRBV5-4	CASKAEVGGTQYF	TGTGCCAGCAAGGCTGAGGTGGGAGGTACGCAGTATTTT
TRBD1	few	TRBJ1-5	TRBV28	CASSPTGGVGQPQHF	TGTGCCAGCAGCCCAACAGGGGGTGTGGGTCAGCCCCAGCATTTT
NA	NA	TRBJ2-7	TRBV19	CASSPAGTGSSYEQYF	TGTGCCAGTAGCCCTGCCGGGACGGGGAGCTCCTACGAGCAGTACTTC
TRBD2	NA	TRBJ2-3	TRBV7-8	CASSLVAGGGTDTQYF	TGTGCCAGCAGCTTAGTAGCGGGAGGGGGGACAGATACGCAGTATTTT
TRBD1	NA	TRBJ1-1	TRBV19	CASSRPRGKTEAFF	TGTGCCAGTAGTCGCCCCAGGGGGAAGACTGAAGCTTTCTTT
NA	NA	TRBJ2-7	TRBV28	CASSSPGLPYEQYF	TGTGCCAGCAGTTCGCCGGGCCTACCCTACGAGCAGTACTTC
NA	NA	TRBJ2-3	TRBV19	CASSLGRAADTQYF	TGTGCCAGTAGTCTGGGAAGGGCGGCAGATACGCAGTATTTT